This entry describes one TCR beta chain. During its preparation, the TCRbeta library received unique molecular identifiers. TCRdb re-analysed the PCR reads in MiXCR, keeping a single row per CDR3 protein. The sample contains tens of thousands of distinct CDR3 sequences, 52% of which appear only once. The data were obtained in a study of T-cell reconstitution after alpha-beta-depleted transplantation in children. The CDR3 spans 12 residues. Looked up from germline, CDR1 is DFQATT and CDR2 is SNEGSKA (reference sequence). With 6 bases removed from V and 6 bases from J, the gap between germline ends came to 13 bases.

The clonotype originates from a boy under two years old with SCID, due to receive a stem cell transplant. The chain carries TRBV20-1 and TRBJ2-3; possibly TRBD2 for D (6 bases). Here the sequenced sample was peripheral blood, taken before TCRalphabeta/CD19-depleted stem cell transplant. As DNA, the CDR3 is TGCAGTGCCCTCTTAGCGGCGGATACGCAGTATTTT. It yields the protein CSALLAADTQYF.